This T cell receptor beta chain was captured by sequencing in a study of metastatic and nonmetastatic thyroid tumors. Thyroid surgery took place with no prior treatment in any patient. This clone was seen only a few times. A read error is possible here, since a much larger clone lies one base away. The sample contains more than one DNA sequence encoding this CDR3. Germline assignment: CDR1 LNHNV and CDR2 YYDKDF (reference sequence). The CDR3 is made up of 13 amino acids. The ends were cut back, 0 bases at V and 5 bases at J, with 7 bases in the middle. With MiXCR, TCRdb called clones anew from the PCR reads. This table has 70,000 or so clones, approximately 15% appearing once.

V gene TRBV15 combines with J gene TRBJ2-5; no reliable D call. Input material: blood. The TCR was taken from a male donor with papillary thyroid cancer or a benign thyroid nodule (not recorded which). Some clones in this sample may be carry-over from other donors' samples. CDR3 in DNA: TGTGCCACCAGCAGAGATCGGCGTGAGACCCAGTACTTC. It encodes CATSRDRRETQYF.